The present TCR beta chain was sequenced within a study of blood T cell repertoires in COVID-19. Study information: There were acute and convalescent COVID-19 samples, and they came from the United States, Italy and Spain. The cDNA or gDNA used as material had been derived from T cells, B-cell-depleted T cells, or PBMCs.

Profiling relied on immunoSEQ multiplex PCR, and the TCRdb table lists in-frame clones only, not all of them. The table shows about 170,000 clones, with around nine tenths occurring only once. On this clone itself: This CDR3 is also generated by other DNA sequences in the sample.

This clonotype was sampled from a man between 65 and 85 years old with acute or convalescent COVID-19. Material: peripheral blood.

CDR3 protein: CASSRTATNEKLFF. The CDR3 nucleotides read TGTGCCAGCAGCAGGACAGCAACTAATGAAAAACTGTTTTTT. The chain combines TRBV28 with TRBJ1-4, with a weak D call TRBD1 (6 bases). Germline V gene sequence: CDR1 MDHEN, CDR2 SYDVKM. V was cut by 6 bases and J by 0 bases, with 8 bases left in between. This CDR3 is built from 14 residues.